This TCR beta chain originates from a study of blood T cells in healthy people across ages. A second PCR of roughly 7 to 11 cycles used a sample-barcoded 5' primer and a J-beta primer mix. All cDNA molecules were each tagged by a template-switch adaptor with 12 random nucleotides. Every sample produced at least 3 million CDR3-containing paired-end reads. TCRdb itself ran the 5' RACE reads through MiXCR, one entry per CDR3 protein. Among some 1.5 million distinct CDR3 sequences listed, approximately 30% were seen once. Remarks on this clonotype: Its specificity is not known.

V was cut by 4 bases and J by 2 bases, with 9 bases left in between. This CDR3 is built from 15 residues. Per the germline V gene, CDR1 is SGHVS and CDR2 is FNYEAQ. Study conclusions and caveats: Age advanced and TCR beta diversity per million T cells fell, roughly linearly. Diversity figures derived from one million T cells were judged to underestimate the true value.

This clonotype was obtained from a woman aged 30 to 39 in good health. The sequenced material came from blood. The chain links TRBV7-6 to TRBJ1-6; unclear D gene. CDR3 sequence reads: CASSSGRTYNSPLHF. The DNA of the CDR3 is TGTGCCAGCAGCTCAGGCAGGACCTATAATTCACCCCTCCACTTT.